These 23 T cell receptor beta chains share one sample of origin, sequenced in a study of type 1 regulatory T cells. MiXCR, run by TCRdb on the reads, gives a single entry per CDR3 protein. Of about 68,000 distinct CDR3 sequences listed, about 62% are singletons. For these receptors, no antigen is known. What was sequenced was cultured T cells, either the whole culture or a sorted T cell fraction (not recorded which). Subset meaning: Tr1-enriched cell product generated in vitro against host alloantigens. The receptors originated from a human donor in good health.

This clonotype appeared a single time. V and J are TRBV7-7 and TRBJ2-5; 14 positions match TRBD2. The CDR3 is 18 amino acids. Germline loops: CDR1 SSHAT, CDR2 FNYEAQ (reference sequence). Losses at the gene ends were 5 bases for V and 2 bases for J; bases not matched to a gene: 10. CDR3 nucleotide sequence: TGTGCCAGCAGCCCGCCGGGACTAGCGGGAGACAAACAAGAGACCCAGTACTTC. Protein: CASSPPGLAGDKQETQYF. Drawing the rest from reference TRBV7-7 and TRBJ2-5, the complete variable domain is GAGVSQSPRYKVTKRGQDVTLRCDPISSHATLYWYQQALGQGPEFLTYFNYEAQPDKSGLPSDRFSAERPEGSISTLTIQRTEQRDSAMYRCASSPPGLAGDKQETQYFGPGTRLLVL.

The chain couples TRBV20-1 to TRBJ2-3; D gene unclear. This CDR3 contains 12 residues. Germline-derived CDR1 and CDR2 are DFQATT and SNEGSKA (reference sequence). V lost 0 bases to trimming and J lost 6 bases, with 7 bases between them. CDR3 DNA sequence: TGCAGTGCTAGAGATGGGTTGGATACGCAGTATTTT. Translated: CSARDGLDTQYF.

This clonotype was found a few times. No conserved phenylalanine or tryptophan ends this CDR3, so it is likely a read error. No DNA is shown, since the ends of the CDR3 on it are uncertain; the CDR3 is the one TCRdb lists. This chain uses TRBV12-3 or TRBV12-4 with TRBJ1-1; TRBD1, the D gene given by the table, was not confirmed from the DNA. The CDR3 spans 9 residues, counting both ends. The CDR3 here is CASRDQGPC.

This chain joins TRBV28 and TRBJ1-1; D is uncertain. Per the germline V gene, CDR1 is MDHEN and CDR2 is SYDVKM. The V and J ends lost 1 base and 5 bases respectively, with 14 bases between them. The CDR3 runs 15 residues. CDR3 protein: CASSLLVGGSTEAFF. The CDR3 region has the DNA TGTGCCAGCAGTTTATTGGTCGGCGGAAGTACTGAAGCTTTCTTT.

V usage is TRBV27 and J usage is TRBJ2-2; the D is unclear. With 4 bases removed from V and 5 bases from J, the gap between germline ends came to 17 bases. The CDR3 totals 16 residues. Germline CDR1 and CDR2: MNHEY and SMNVEV (reference sequence). The CDR3 is CASSSTPGVKTGELFF. The DNA of the CDR3 is TGTGCCAGCAGTTCCACTCCGGGTGTCAAGACCGGGGAGCTGTTTTTT.

This chain links TRBV7-2 with TRBJ2-2; D possibly corresponds to TRBD2 (5 bases). With 10 bases removed from V and 7 bases from J, the gap between germline ends came to 19 bases. This CDR3 contains 14 residues. Germline lookup yields CDR1 SGHTA and CDR2 FQGNSA. DNA for the CDR3: TGTGCCATCGATTGGACGGGGAACGGCGGGGAGCTGTTTTTT. Translating gives CAIDWTGNGGELFF. Complete variable domain (other parts from reference TRBV7-2 and TRBJ2-2): GAGVSQSPSNKVTEKGKDVELRCDPISGHTALYWYRQSLGQGLEFLIYFQGNSAPDKSGLPSDRFSAERTGGSVSTLTIQRTQQEDSAVYLCAIDWTGNGGELFFGEGSRLTVL.

The chain joins TRBV2 to TRBJ2-1; 8 bases map to TRBD2. J gave up 8 bases and V 5 bases, and 11 bases lay outside the gene matches. CDR3 size: 15 residues. Germline assignment: CDR1 SNHLY and CDR2 FYNNEI. The CDR3 loop is CASSFGLAVQDEQFF. In nucleotides, the CDR3 is TGTGCCAGCAGTTTTGGACTAGCTGTCCAGGATGAGCAGTTCTTC. Using reference TRBV2 and TRBJ2-1 for the parts outside the CDR3, the full variable domain is EPEVTQTPSHQVTQMGQEVILRCVPISNHLYFYWYRQILGQKVEFLVSFYNNEISEKSEIFDDQFSVERPDGSNFTLKIRSTKLEDSAMYFCASSFGLAVQDEQFFGPGTRLTVL.

The rearrangement joins TRBV19 to TRBJ1-1; 8 positions agree with TRBD1. Germline V gene lookup returns CDR1 LNHDA and CDR2 SQIVND (reference sequence). The CDR3 loop spans 14 amino acids. V shed 6 bases, J shed 4 bases, and the junction held 7 bases outside the gene matches. CDR3 sequence reads: CASRGAGGFTEAFF. DNA for the CDR3: TGTGCCAGTAGAGGAGCAGGGGGCTTCACTGAAGCTTTCTTT.

With regard to this clonotype: Being one base from a much bigger clone, this may be a read error. The chain links TRBV12-3 or TRBV12-4 to TRBJ2-5; D possibly matches TRBD1 or TRBD2 (5 bases each). The CDR3 contains 14 residues. Trimming pared 1 base from V and 9 bases from J, leaving 15 bases between. The CDR3 sequence: CASSLETGLSPQYF. CDR3 nucleotide sequence: TGTGCCAGCAGTTTAGAAACGGGGCTATCTCCCCAGTACTTC.

The chain employs TRBV7-2 and TRBJ2-3; D not resolved. This CDR3 is 13 amino acids long. Trimming removed 5 bases at V and 2 bases at J, with 8 bases between. Per germline, CDR1 SGHTA and CDR2 FQGNSA. In DNA form, the CDR3 reads TGTGCCAGCAGCCAGTTGTCCACAGATACGCAGTATTTT. It yields the protein CASSQLSTDTQYF.

The chain couples TRBV6-2 or TRBV6-3 to TRBJ2-1, with TRBD2 identical over 10 bases. The length of the CDR3 is 14 residues. The germline gives CDR1 MNHEY, CDR2 SVGEGT. J lost 7 bases, V lost 7 bases, and 7 bases had no gene match. The CDR3: CASIALAGENEQFF. The CDR3 nucleotides are TGTGCCAGCATTGCGCTAGCGGGAGAGAATGAGCAGTTCTTC.

With respect to this clonotype: Germline and junction disagree at one end, which may indicate a read error. The DNA of the CDR3 is TGTGCCAGTAGTTTATCCCGCAACCGGGCCAAGACAGGCTATGGCTACACCTTC. Residues: CASSLSRNRAKTGYGYTF. The rearrangement joins TRBV27 to TRBJ1-2, with D tentatively TRBD1 (6 bases). From germline, CDR1 is MNHEY and CDR2 SMNVEV (reference sequence). CDR3 size: 18 residues.

This clonotype was seen once. V is TRBV15 and J is TRBJ2-3; 12 bases align to TRBD2. Germline-derived CDR1 and CDR2 are LNHNV and YYDKDF (reference sequence). The CDR3 totals 19 residues. J gave up 4 bases and V 2 bases, and 13 bases lay outside the gene matches. The CDR3, as DNA: TGTGCCACCAGCAGACAATCTCCGCGGCTAGCGGGGGGGCCAGATACGCAGTATTTT. Its translation is CATSRQSPRLAGGPDTQYF. The full variable domain, rest sourced from reference TRBV15 and TRBJ2-3, is DAMVIQNPRYQVTQFGKPVTLSCSQTLNHNVMYWYQQKSSQAPKLLFHYYDKDFNNEADTPDNFQSRRPNTSFCFLDIRSPGLGDTAMYLCATSRQSPRLAGGPDTQYFGPGTRLTVL.

This chain joins TRBV20-1 and TRBJ2-3; 13 nucleotides line up with TRBD2. The V gene end was trimmed by 3 bases and the J gene end by 8 bases; junction bases not matched to a gene: 8. The CDR3 spans 15 residues. Germline V gene lookup returns CDR1 DFQATT and CDR2 SNEGSKA (reference sequence). The CDR3 spells CSARPGLAGVGTQYF. CDR3 sequence (DNA): TGCAGTGCTAGGCCAGGACTAGCGGGAGTTGGTACGCAGTATTTT.

The chain is built from TRBV5-1 and TRBJ1-1; 8 bases fit TRBD1. The CDR3 runs 13 residues. V dropped 0 bases and J dropped 11; count of bases not matched to a gene: 6. CDR1 SGHRS and CDR2 YFSETQ come from the germline V gene. CDR3 sequence: CASSLGTGKSAFF. The CDR3, as DNA: TGCGCCAGCAGCTTGGGGACAGGGAAATCTGCTTTCTTT.

In its sample, this clonotype was seen once. The genes are TRBV4-1 and TRBJ1-2, with 8 bases matching TRBD1. This CDR3 contains 15 residues. Germline CDR1 MGHRA, CDR2 YSYEKL. Trimming at V came to 1 base and at J to 8 bases, leaving 9 bases not matched to a gene. The CDR3 DNA follows: TGCGCCAGCAGCCAAGCAGGGGGCACAAATATCGGCTACACCTTC. Translating gives CASSQAGGTNIGYTF.

This clonotype came up once. V usage is TRBV9 and J usage is TRBJ1-2, with D perhaps TRBD1 (5 bases). The V end lost 3 bases, the J end lost 0 bases, and 9 bases lay between the germline ends. Per germline, CDR1 SGDLS and CDR2 YYNGEE. The CDR3 runs to 14 residues. Written as DNA, the CDR3 is TGTGCCAGCAGCGCGGACATTGCTAACTATGGCTACACCTTC. It codes for CASSADIANYGYTF.

This clonotype was seen more than once but under ten times. J is TRBJ1-5 and V is TRBV3-1, with 8 positions matching TRBD1. Unmatched junction bases numbered 11, after V lost 4 bases and J lost 6 bases. Per germline, CDR1 LGHDT and CDR2 YNNKEL (reference sequence). This CDR3 spans 16 amino acids. The CDR3 nucleotides are TGTGCCAGCAGCCGCACCCAACAGGGGGGGCCTCAGCCCCAGCATTTT. This translates into CASSRTQQGGPQPQHF.

A single count supports this clonotype. The chain couples TRBV20-1 to TRBJ2-3; D is tentatively TRBD1 or TRBD2 (6 bases each). CDR3 size: 16 residues. Per the germline V gene, CDR1 is DFQATT and CDR2 is SNEGSKA (reference sequence). V lost 6 bases, J lost 2 bases, and 21 bases lay in between. The CDR3 nucleotides are TGCAGTGCCCTGGCGGGACACAGCCCTCACACAGATACGCAGTATTTT. This codes for CSALAGHSPHTDTQYF.

The chain combines TRBV3-1 with TRBJ2-7; D possibly corresponds to TRBD2 (6 bases). Trimming left V 1 base short and J 0 bases short, with 10 bases between. CDR1 and CDR2 (germline): LGHDT, YNNKEL (reference sequence). The CDR3 loop spans 15 amino acids. CDR3: CASSQGGTASYEQYF. In nucleotides, the CDR3 is TGTGCCAGCAGCCAAGGGGGGACTGCCTCCTACGAGCAGTACTTC.

The V gene is TRBV12-3 or TRBV12-4, the J gene TRBJ2-1; TRBD2 matches at 9 bases. V was pared by 5 bases and J by 5 bases, with 1 base of the junction left unmatched. The CDR3 has 13 residues. The CDR3 loop is CASSRLADNEQFF. Written as DNA, the CDR3 is TGTGCCAGCAGTCGACTAGCGGACAATGAGCAGTTCTTC.

This chain links TRBV29-1 with TRBJ2-5, with TRBD1 as a possible D gene (6 bases). Germline CDR1 is SQVTM and CDR2 is ANQGSEA. The V end lost 7 bases, the J end lost 2 bases, and 17 bases lay between the germline ends. The CDR3 runs 14 residues. This CDR3 reads CSALGQTLQETQYF. As DNA, the CDR3 is TGCAGCGCGCTCGGACAGACTTTACAAGAGACCCAGTACTTC.

The CDR3 protein is CASSLAAGPGANVLTF. CDR3 nucleotide sequence: TGCGCCAGCAGCTTGGCGGCGGGACCCGGGGCCAACGTCCTGACTTTC. This chain connects TRBV5-1 to TRBJ2-6, with D maybe TRBD2 (6 bases). The CDR3 totals 16 residues. Germline V gene data show CDR1 as SGHRS and CDR2 as YFSETQ. V lost 0 bases and J 4 bases, leaving 11 bases between the germline ends.